The rows below give T cell receptor beta chains drawn from one sample of a study of T cell responses to AZD1222 COVID-19 vaccine. TCRdb's table, derived via immunoSEQ multiplex PCR, lists solely in-frame clones and lacks some. The sample holds approximately 140,000 clones; around 92% are singletons and the top ten take about 3%. Specimen: peripheral blood, collected on day 0 of AZD1222 vaccination. These receptors all stem from an adult in good health. Each CDR3 is given with its conserved first and last residue. D genes are given only for firm matches. Not every row has a clone size; where given, it reads once, few, many or a size class.

d_call j_call clone_size v_call cdr3_aa cdr3_nt
- TRBJ2-1 - TRBV23-1 CASSQSFPGNEQFF TGCGCCAGCAGTCAATCGTTCCCCGGGAATGAGCAGTTCTTC
- TRBJ2-7 once TRBV5-7 CASSLGGKVGEQYF TGTGCCAGCAGCTTGGGGGGGAAGGTGGGAGAGCAGTACTTC
- TRBJ1-2 - TRBV4-1 CASSQKMGTGTNYGYTF TGCGCCAGCAGCCAAAAAATGGGTACAGGGACTAACTATGGCTACACCTTC
- TRBJ1-2 once TRBV7-2 CASSPDLGRPNYGYTF TGTGCCAGCAGCCCGGATTTGGGGCGGCCGAACTATGGCTACACCTTC
- TRBJ2-3 - TRBV5-1 CASSSDGPHILDTQYF TGCGCCAGCAGCTCTGACGGGCCCCATATTCTAGATACGCAGTATTTT
TRBD1 TRBJ2-1 - TRBV29-1 CSSAGQGFSDEQFF TGCAGCAGCGCGGGACAGGGGTTTAGCGATGAGCAGTTCTTC
- TRBJ2-4 - TRBV30 CAWGAEGKNIQYF TGTGCCTGGGGGGCAGAGGGGAAAAACATTCAGTACTTC
TRBD1 TRBJ1-6 - TRBV9 CASSVATGGDSPLHF TGTGCCAGCAGCGTAGCCACAGGGGGGGATTCACCCCTCCACTTT
- TRBJ2-7 many TRBV11-2 CASSLNIEAYEQYF TGTGCCAGCAGCTTAAACATAGAGGCCTACGAGCAGTACTTC
TRBD1 TRBJ1-2 - TRBV20-1 CSASGQDYGYTF TGCAGTGCTAGTGGACAGGACTATGGCTACACCTTC
TRBD1 TRBJ1-2 - TRBV15 CATSRDRGGGGYGYTF TGTGCCACCAGCAGAGATAGAGGGGGCGGAGGCTATGGCTACACCTTC
- TRBJ1-5 - TRBV27 CASSPGPKQGPQHF TGTGCCAGCAGCCCTGGTCCCAAGCAGGGGCCCCAGCATTTT
- TRBJ2-3 - TRBV24-1 CATSDFGTAGLGSSTDTQYF TGTGCCACCAGTGATTTCGGAACAGCAGGGCTCGGATCTAGCACAGATACGCAGTATTTT
- TRBJ1-3 - TRBV5-6 CASSTFGNTIYF TGTGCCAGCAGCACGTTTGGAAACACCATATATTTT
TRBD1 TRBJ1-6 - TRBV28 CASSSPGQGALSPNSPLHF TGTGCCAGCAGTTCTCCGGGACAGGGGGCTCTCTCACCCAATTCACCCCTCCACTTT
TRBD2 TRBJ2-1 few TRBV28 CASSFASGSGGNEQFF TGTGCCAGCAGTTTCGCTAGCGGGAGCGGTGGCAATGAGCAGTTCTTC
TRBD2 TRBJ2-3 - TRBV7-2 CASSPLRAGGDTQYF TGTGCCAGCAGCCCATTGCGAGCCGGGGGGGATACGCAGTATTTT
- TRBJ1-6 - TRBV28 CASSPTGYNSPLHF TGTGCCAGCAGTCCTACAGGGTATAATTCACCCCTCCACTTT
- TRBJ1-2 once TRBV2 CASSLAGANYGYTF TGTGCCAGCAGTTTAGCAGGGGCCAACTATGGCTACACCTTC
- TRBJ1-2 - TRBV2 CASSLVGGANYGYTF TGTGCCAGCAGTCTAGTTGGGGGTGCTAACTATGGCTACACCTTC
TRBD2 TRBJ2-7 - TRBV2 CASSERRETYEQYF TGTGCCAGCAGTGAACGGCGGGAGACCTACGAGCAGTACTTC
TRBD2 TRBJ2-7 - TRBV27 CASRETGTIPYEQYF TGTGCCAGCAGGGAAACCGGGACTATTCCTTACGAGCAGTACTTC